Given below is one TCR beta chain in context. The antigen is not known. Here immunoSEQ multiplex PCR was the method, and the copy in TCRdb shows in-frame clones only, minus some. Of 100,000 to 120,000 clones listed, 88% are singletons. The data stem from a study of T cell responses to AZD1222 COVID-19 vaccine. Overall study results and limits: Donors skewed white British and female; clonal diversity was possibly underestimated.

This CDR3 region has 12 residues. The V gene lost 2 bases and the J gene lost 5 bases, with 8 bases spanning the gap. The germline V gene has CDR1 SGHKS and CDR2 YYEKEE (reference sequence). The chain recombines TRBV5-5 with TRBJ2-7; the D is unclear. This sequence was found in an adult in good health. Sequenced here: peripheral blood, sampled on day 0 of AZD1222 vaccination. Here the CDR3 reads CASSLTGDEQYF. DNA for the CDR3: TGTGCCAGCAGCTTAACTGGCGACGAGCAGTACTTC.